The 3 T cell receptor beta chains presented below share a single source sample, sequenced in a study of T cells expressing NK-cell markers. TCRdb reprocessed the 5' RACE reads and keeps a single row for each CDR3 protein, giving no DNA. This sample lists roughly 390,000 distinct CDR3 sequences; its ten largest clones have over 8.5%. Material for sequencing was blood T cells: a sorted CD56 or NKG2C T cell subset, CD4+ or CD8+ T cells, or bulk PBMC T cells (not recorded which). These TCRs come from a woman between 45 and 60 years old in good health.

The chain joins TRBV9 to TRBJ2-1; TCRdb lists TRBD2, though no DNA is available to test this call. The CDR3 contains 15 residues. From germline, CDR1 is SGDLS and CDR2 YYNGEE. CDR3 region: CASSVGLAGWNEQFF.

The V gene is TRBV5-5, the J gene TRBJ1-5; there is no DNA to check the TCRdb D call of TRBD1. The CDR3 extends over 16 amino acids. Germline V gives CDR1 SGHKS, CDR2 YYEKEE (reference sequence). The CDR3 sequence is CASSLGDRTSNQPQHF.

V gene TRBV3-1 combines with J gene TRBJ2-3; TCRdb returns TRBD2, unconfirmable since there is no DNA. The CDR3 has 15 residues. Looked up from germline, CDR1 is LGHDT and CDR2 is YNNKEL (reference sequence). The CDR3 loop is CASSPRLAGQDTQYF.